This record looks at one TCR beta chain sequence and its context. The target antigen is unknown. The data derive from a study of monozygotic twins with inflammatory bowel disease. Whole-study findings and limits: The study found lower TCRbeta diversity (inverse Simpson) in IBD patients than in healthy co-twins.

Template switching was used to attach UMIs, which incorporated a 6-nucleotide sample barcode. One entry per CDR3 protein, without DNA, is what TCRdb gives after re-calling the 5' RACE reads. Its listing shows about 210,000 distinct CDR3 sequences. This clonotype was sampled from a human donor with ulcerative colitis or Crohn's disease, or a healthy co-twin of an affected twin (not recorded which). Sequenced input: blood.

The CDR3 sequence is CASSQVGTSGQETQYF. The gene calls are TRBV3-1 and TRBJ2-5; no DNA is available, so the TRBD2 call from TCRdb remains unchecked. This CDR3 has 16 amino acids. Germline V gene lookup returns CDR1 LGHDT and CDR2 YNNKEL (reference sequence).